This T cell receptor (beta chain) emerged from a study of regulatory T cells in long-lasting Graves disease. Combining iRepertoire HTBI primers with Arm-PCR of CDR3 regions, the authors built TCR beta libraries. TCRdb re-called the multiplex PCR reads through MiXCR, storing one row per CDR3 protein. The table includes about 290,000 distinct CDR3 sequences, roughly a fifth detected once. Time point given: persistent/refractory GD, antithyroid drugs over 5 years with positive TRAb. Researchers made the TCR library from RNA that was extracted from PBMCs. This CDR3 contains 14 residues. Germline CDR1 SGHTA, CDR2 FQGNSA. Trimming stripped 1 base from V and 2 bases from J, with 8 bases between.

Sample: peripheral blood mononuclear cells (PBMCs), taken when the disease was refractory, from a patient treated with antithyroid drugs. The sequence was obtained from a female donor with Graves disease. The chain carries TRBV7-2 and TRBJ2-5; no clear D. In nucleotides, the CDR3 is TGTGCCAGCAGCTTAGTTACTCGTCAAGAGACCCAGTACTTC. It specifies CASSLVTRQETQYF.